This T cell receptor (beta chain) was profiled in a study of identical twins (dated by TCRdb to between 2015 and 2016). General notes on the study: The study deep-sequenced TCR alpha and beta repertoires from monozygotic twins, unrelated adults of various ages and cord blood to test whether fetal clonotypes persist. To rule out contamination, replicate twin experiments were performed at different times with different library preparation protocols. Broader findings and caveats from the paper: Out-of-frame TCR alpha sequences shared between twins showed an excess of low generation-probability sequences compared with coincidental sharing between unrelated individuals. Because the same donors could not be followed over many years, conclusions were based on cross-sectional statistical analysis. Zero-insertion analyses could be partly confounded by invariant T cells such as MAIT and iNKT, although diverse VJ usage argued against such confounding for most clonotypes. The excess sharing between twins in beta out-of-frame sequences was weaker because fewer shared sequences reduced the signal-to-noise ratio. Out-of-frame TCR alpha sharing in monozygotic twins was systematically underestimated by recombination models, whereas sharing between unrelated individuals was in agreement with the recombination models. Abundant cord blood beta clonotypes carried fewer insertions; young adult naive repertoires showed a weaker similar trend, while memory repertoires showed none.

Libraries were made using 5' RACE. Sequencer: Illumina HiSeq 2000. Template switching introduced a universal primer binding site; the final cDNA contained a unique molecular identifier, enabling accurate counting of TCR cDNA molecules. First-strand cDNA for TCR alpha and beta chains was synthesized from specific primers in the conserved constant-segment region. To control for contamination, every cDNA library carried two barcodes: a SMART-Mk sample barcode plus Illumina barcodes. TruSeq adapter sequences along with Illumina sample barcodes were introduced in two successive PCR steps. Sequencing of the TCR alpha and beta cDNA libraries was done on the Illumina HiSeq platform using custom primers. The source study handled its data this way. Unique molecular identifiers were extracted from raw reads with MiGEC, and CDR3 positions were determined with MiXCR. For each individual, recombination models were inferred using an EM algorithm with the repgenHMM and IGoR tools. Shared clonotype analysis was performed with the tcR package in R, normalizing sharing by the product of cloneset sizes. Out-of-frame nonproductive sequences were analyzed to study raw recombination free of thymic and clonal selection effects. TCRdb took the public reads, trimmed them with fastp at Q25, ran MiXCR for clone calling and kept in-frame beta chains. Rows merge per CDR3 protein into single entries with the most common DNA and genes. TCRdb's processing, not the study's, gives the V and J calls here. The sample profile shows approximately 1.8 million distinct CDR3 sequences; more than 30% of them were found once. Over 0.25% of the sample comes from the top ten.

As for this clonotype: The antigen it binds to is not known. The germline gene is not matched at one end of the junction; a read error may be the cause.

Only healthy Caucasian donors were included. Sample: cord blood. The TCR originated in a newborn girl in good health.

The CDR3: CASTQSDTGSYEQYF. The sequence in DNA is TGTGCCAGCACCCAAAGCGACACCGGCTCCTACGAGCAGTACTTC. Recombination linked TRBV4-2 to TRBJ2-7; no D gene call is confident. From its cysteine to its phenylalanine, the CDR3 spans 15 amino acids. The only DNA kept is the CDR3, 45 bases in frame from the first base. The germline V gene encodes CDR1 LGHNA and CDR2 YNFKEQ.